These 15 T cell receptor beta chains share one sample of origin, sequenced in a study of radiotherapy plus CTLA-4 blockade in lung cancer. Using immunoSEQ multiplex PCR, the repertoire was profiled, and TCRdb retains in-frame clones only, with some absent. Among roughly 120,000 clones listed, approximately 84% were seen once. The source was peripheral blood, collected from a patient treated with radiotherapy plus ipilimumab. These TCRs come from a human donor with non-small cell lung cancer who had a partial response to radiotherapy plus ipilimumab.

The J gene is TRBJ1-1, the V gene TRBV4-3; TRBD1 is a possible D gene (5 bases). Germline V gives CDR1 LGHNA, CDR2 YSLEER. Trimming took 0 bases from V and 0 from J, leaving 8 bases between them. The CDR3 loop spans 15 amino acids. CDR3 residues: CASSQDQGVNTEAFF. CDR3 bases: TGCGCCAGCAGCCAAGATCAAGGGGTGAACACTGAAGCTTTCTTT.

The V call is TRBV6-5, the J call TRBJ1-6; D perhaps matches TRBD1 (6 bases). The CDR3 loop spans 14 amino acids. CDR1 is MNHEY and CDR2 is SVGAGI in the germline V gene. Trimming pared 2 bases from V and 6 bases from J, leaving 8 bases between. The DNA for the CDR3 is TGTGCCAGCAGTTACGGGGGCAGTAATTCACCCCTCCACTTT. It yields the protein CASSYGGSNSPLHF.

About this clone itself: Distinct nucleotide sequences in the sample also encode this CDR3. The chain links TRBV6-5 to TRBJ2-1, with 11 bases aligning to TRBD2. The CDR3 has 16 amino acids. Unmatched junction bases numbered 5, after V lost 0 bases and J lost 7 bases. Per germline, CDR1 MNHEY and CDR2 SVGAGI. The DNA of the CDR3 is TGTGCCAGCAGTTACTCGTGGACTAGCGGGTCAAATGAGCAGTTCTTC. Protein: CASSYSWTSGSNEQFF.

The V call is TRBV15, the J call TRBJ1-5; 8 nucleotides agree with TRBD1. The ends lost 3 bases at V and 3 bases at J; junction bases unmatched: 1. Germline values: CDR1 LNHNV, CDR2 YYDKDF (reference sequence). This CDR3 spans 14 amino acids. CDR3 residues: CATSSRGPNQPQHF. CDR3 DNA: TGTGCCACCAGCAGCAGGGGGCCCAATCAGCCCCAGCATTTT. The whole variable domain, remainder taken from reference TRBV15 and TRBJ1-5, is DAMVIQNPRYQVTQFGKPVTLSCSQTLNHNVMYWYQQKSSQAPKLLFHYYDKDFNNEADTPDNFQSRRPNTSFCFLDIRSPGLGDTAMYLCATSSRGPNQPQHFGDGTRLSIL.

The V gene is TRBV9, the J gene TRBJ2-3, with TRBD2 matching 8 bases. The V gene end was trimmed by 4 bases and the J gene end by 0 bases; junction bases not matched to a gene: 1. The CDR3 covers 14 residues. Germline V gene lookup returns CDR1 SGDLS and CDR2 YYNGEE. CDR3 sequence (DNA): TGTGCCAGCAGCCCTAGCGGGAGCACAGATACGCAGTATTTT. Residues: CASSPSGSTDTQYF.

The count of this clone is one. The chain uses TRBV28 and TRBJ2-2; unclear D gene. In germline, CDR1 is MDHEN, CDR2 SYDVKM. The CDR3 runs 14 residues. V lost 7 bases to trimming and J lost 1 base, with 10 bases between them. The CDR3 region is CASTPRLNTGELFF. Written as DNA, the CDR3 is TGTGCCAGCACTCCGCGTTTGAACACCGGGGAGCTGTTTTTT.

The rearrangement joins TRBV20-1 to TRBJ2-5, with a tentative D call TRBD2 (5 bases). The V end lost 1 base, the J end lost 6 bases, and 6 bases lay between the germline ends. The CDR3 extends over 11 amino acids. Germline CDR1 reads DFQATT; CDR2 reads SNEGSKA (reference sequence). The CDR3 sequence is CSARAGKTQYF. The DNA of the CDR3 is TGCAGTGCTAGAGCCGGGAAGACCCAGTACTTC.

J is TRBJ2-1 and V is TRBV4-3, with TRBD2 matching over 8 bases. Trimming took 0 bases from V and 4 from J; bases not matched to a gene: 5. Germline V gene lookup returns CDR1 LGHNA and CDR2 YSLEER. The length of the CDR3 is 16 residues. As DNA, the CDR3 is TGCGCCAGCAGCCAAGATACTAGCGGACGGTACAATGAGCAGTTCTTC. Translating gives CASSQDTSGRYNEQFF.

This sequence joins TRBV2 and TRBJ2-7, with D uncertain. The CDR3 runs to 11 residues. The V gene lost 5 bases and the J gene lost 7 bases, with 9 bases spanning the gap. CDR1 is SNHLY, CDR2 FYNNEI, per germline. This CDR3 reads CASSNLGEQYV. The CDR3 DNA sequence: TGTGCCAGCAGTAACCTTGGGGAGCAGTACGTC.

This clone has more than one count but fewer than ten. This chain links TRBV7-9 with TRBJ2-5; 9 bases fit TRBD1. CDR1 and CDR2 (germline): SEHNR, FQNEAQ (reference sequence). J lost 5 bases, V lost 1 base, and 11 bases had no gene match. The CDR3 runs 17 residues. In DNA, the CDR3 is TGTGCCAGCAGCTTAGGCGGGGCACAGGGGGCGGCGGAGACCCAGTACTTC. This encodes CASSLGGAQGAAETQYF.

The V call is TRBV27, the J call TRBJ2-5; 8 positions match TRBD2. J was trimmed by 3 bases and V by 7 bases; bases with no gene match: 7. This CDR3 has 14 amino acids. Germline V gene lookup returns CDR1 MNHEY and CDR2 SMNVEV (reference sequence). The CDR3 DNA reads TGTGCCAGCACCCCCGAACTAGCGGAAGAGACCCAGTACTTC. Protein product: CASTPELAEETQYF.

This chain uses TRBV7-2 with TRBJ1-4; D not certain. The CDR3 has 14 residues. Germline V gene sequence: CDR1 SGHTA, CDR2 FQGNSA. The V gene lost 1 base and the J gene lost 8 bases, with 11 bases spanning the gap. The CDR3 loop reads CASSLVLAGEKLFF. In nucleotides, the CDR3 is TGTGCCAGCAGCTTAGTCTTAGCTGGGGAAAAACTGTTTTTT.

The chain is built from TRBV27 and TRBJ2-7, with 9 bases lining up with TRBD1. The CDR3 sequence is 14 residues long. V lost 6 bases, J lost 6 bases, and 9 bases stayed unmatched. The germline CDR1 and CDR2 sequences are MNHEY and SMNVEV (reference sequence). The CDR3 DNA is TGTGCCAGCAGGACCGGGACAGGGTTAGGCGAGCAGTACTTC. It codes for CASRTGTGLGEQYF.

This chain links TRBV7-2 with TRBJ1-1; TRBD1 matches at 8 bases. CDR1 is SGHTA, CDR2 FQGNSA, per germline. Trimming at V came to 5 bases and at J to 10 bases, leaving 9 bases not matched to a gene. This CDR3 spans 13 amino acids. The CDR3 here is CASSGTGKVRAFF. CDR3 DNA: TGTGCCAGCAGCGGGACAGGAAAGGTGAGAGCTTTCTTT.

This clone was seen a single time. V and J are TRBV6-1 and TRBJ1-1; D perhaps matches TRBD1 (5 bases). Germline V gives CDR1 MNHNS, CDR2 SASEGT. The CDR3 spans 18 residues. Trimming left V 1 base short and J 0 bases short, with 18 bases between. For the CDR3, the DNA is TGTGCCAGCAGTGAAGGAGTCCAGGGAAGGCTGATGAACACTGAAGCTTTCTTT. It specifies CASSEGVQGRLMNTEAFF.